These T cell receptor beta chains were read from a single sample in a study of blood T cell repertoires in COVID-19. Produced via immunoSEQ multiplex PCR; TCRdb's table is partial and in-frame only. This sample has 350,000 to 400,000 clones, with around 92% found just once. The sample comprised PBMCs or T cells enriched from blood (not recorded which). The source of these receptors is a woman younger than 45 who had recovered from COVID-19. Both conserved end residues are part of each CDR3. The D gene is left open where the match is weak. Some rows have no size entry. The others give once, few or many, or a class for an expanded clone.

. TRBJ2-7 TRBV5-1 . TGCGCCAGCAGCTTGGTGGAGGGGGCACAGTACGAGCAGTACTTC CASSLVEGAQYEQYF
. TRBJ2-1 TRBV5-1 . TGCGCCAGCAGCTTGGACAGAAACAATGAGCAGTTCTTC CASSLDRNNEQFF
. TRBJ1-5 TRBV2 . TGTGCCAGCAGTGAAGTGGGCAGTTTCCCCGACCAGCATTTT CASSEVGSFPDQHF
. TRBJ2-7 TRBV5-1 . TGCGCCAGCAGCGAGGAGCAGGGCTTCTCCTACGAGCAGTACTTC CASSEEQGFSYEQYF
. TRBJ2-3 TRBV5-1 TRBD2 TGCGCCAGCAGCTTTAGCGGGGGGGACACAGATACGCAGTATTTT CASSFSGGDTDTQYF
. TRBJ1-5 TRBV7-6 TRBD1 TGTGCCAGCAGCTTAGGGCCGAGACAGGGTAGCAATCAGCCCCAGCATTTT CASSLGPRQGSNQPQHF
. TRBJ2-3 TRBV5-1 . TGCGCCAGCAGCCGTAGTAGCACAGATACGCAGTATTTT CASSRSSTDTQYF
. TRBJ2-6 TRBV7-9 TRBD1 TGTGCCACTGGCCTGACAGGGTCTTCCTCTGGGGCCAACGTCCTGACTTTC CATGLTGSSSGANVLTF
once TRBJ1-1 TRBV4-3 . TGCGCCAGCAGCCACCTCATCGTAGCTAGTGAAGCTTTCTTT CASSHLIVASEAFF
. TRBJ1-1 TRBV7-3 TRBD1 TGTGCCAGCAGCTTAATAACAGGGGGTGAAGCTTTCTTT CASSLITGGEAFF
. TRBJ1-2 TRBV7-9 . TGTGCCAGCAGCTTTGGAGGGGCAGCCTATGGCTACACCTTC CASSFGGAAYGYTF
. TRBJ1-6 TRBV27 TRBD1 TGTGCCAGCAGCTTAGGACAGGCCCCTAATTCACCCCTCCACTTT CASSLGQAPNSPLHF
. TRBJ1-2 TRBV5-1 TRBD1 TGCGCCAGCAGCTACTATAACAGGGGGTCTAACTATGGCTACACCTTC CASSYYNRGSNYGYTF
. TRBJ2-7 TRBV5-1 . TGCGCCAGCAGCCCCGGTTCTAGCCGCTACGAGCAGTACTTC CASSPGSSRYEQYF
. TRBJ2-1 TRBV5-1 TRBD1 TGCGCCAGCAGCGCTCGGGCAGGGGGATTTCCTGAGCAGTTCTTC CASSARAGGFPEQFF
. TRBJ2-5 TRBV30 . TGTGCCTGGAGAAGCAGGGATGGAGAGACCCAGTACTTC CAWRSRDGETQYF
. TRBJ2-7 TRBV20-1 TRBD2 TGCAGTGCTAGTACCCGCAGGGCTAGCGGGAGGGTGGAGCAGTACTTC CSASTRRASGRVEQYF